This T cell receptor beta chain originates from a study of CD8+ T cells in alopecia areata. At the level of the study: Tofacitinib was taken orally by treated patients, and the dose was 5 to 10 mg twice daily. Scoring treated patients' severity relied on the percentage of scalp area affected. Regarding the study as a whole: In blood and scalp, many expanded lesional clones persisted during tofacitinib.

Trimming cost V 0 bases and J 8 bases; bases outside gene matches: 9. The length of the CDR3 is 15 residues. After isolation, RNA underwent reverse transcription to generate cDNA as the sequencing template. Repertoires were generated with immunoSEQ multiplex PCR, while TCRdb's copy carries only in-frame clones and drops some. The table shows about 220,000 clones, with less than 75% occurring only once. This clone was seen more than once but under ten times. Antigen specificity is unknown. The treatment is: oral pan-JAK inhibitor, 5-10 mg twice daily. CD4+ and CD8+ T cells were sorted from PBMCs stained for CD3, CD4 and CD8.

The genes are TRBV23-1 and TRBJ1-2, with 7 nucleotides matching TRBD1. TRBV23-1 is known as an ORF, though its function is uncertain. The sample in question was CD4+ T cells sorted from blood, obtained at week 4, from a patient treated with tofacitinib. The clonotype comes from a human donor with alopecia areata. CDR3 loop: CASSQSRQGCGGYTF. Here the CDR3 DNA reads TGCGCCAGCAGTCAATCCAGACAGGGATGTGGAGGCTACACCTTC.